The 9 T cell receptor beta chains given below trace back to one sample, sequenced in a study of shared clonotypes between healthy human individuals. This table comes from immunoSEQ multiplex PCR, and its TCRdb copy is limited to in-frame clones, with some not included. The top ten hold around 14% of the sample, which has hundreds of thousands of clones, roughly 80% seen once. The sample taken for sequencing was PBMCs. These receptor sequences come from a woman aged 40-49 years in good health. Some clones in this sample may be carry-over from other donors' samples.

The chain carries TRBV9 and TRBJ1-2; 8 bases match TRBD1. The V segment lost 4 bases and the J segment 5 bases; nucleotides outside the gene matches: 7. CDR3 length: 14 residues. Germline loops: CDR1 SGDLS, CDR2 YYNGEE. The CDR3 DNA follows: TGTGCCAGCAGCCCCCCAGGGGGCGGGTATGGCTACACCTTC. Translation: CASSPPGGGYGYTF.

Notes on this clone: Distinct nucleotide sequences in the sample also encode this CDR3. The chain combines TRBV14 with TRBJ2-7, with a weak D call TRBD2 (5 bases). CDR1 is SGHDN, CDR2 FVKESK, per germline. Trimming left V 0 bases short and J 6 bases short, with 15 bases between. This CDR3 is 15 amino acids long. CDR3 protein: CASSQDRGNRREQYF. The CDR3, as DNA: TGTGCCAGCAGCCAAGATCGGGGTAATCGGCGCGAGCAGTACTTC.

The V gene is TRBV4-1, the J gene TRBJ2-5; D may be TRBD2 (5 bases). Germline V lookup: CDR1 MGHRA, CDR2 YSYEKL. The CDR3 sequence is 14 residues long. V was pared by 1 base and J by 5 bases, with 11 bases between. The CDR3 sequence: CASSQGLAWETQYF. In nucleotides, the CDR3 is TGCGCCAGCAGCCAAGGGCTAGCCTGGGAGACCCAGTACTTC.

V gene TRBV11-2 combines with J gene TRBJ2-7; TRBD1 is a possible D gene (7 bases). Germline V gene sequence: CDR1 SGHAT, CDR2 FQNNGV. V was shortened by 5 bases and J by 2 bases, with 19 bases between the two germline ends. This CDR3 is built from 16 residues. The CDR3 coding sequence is TGTGCCAGCAGCCCAGTCGGGGGAAGGGGGCCCTACGAGCAGTACTTC. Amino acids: CASSPVGGRGPYEQYF.

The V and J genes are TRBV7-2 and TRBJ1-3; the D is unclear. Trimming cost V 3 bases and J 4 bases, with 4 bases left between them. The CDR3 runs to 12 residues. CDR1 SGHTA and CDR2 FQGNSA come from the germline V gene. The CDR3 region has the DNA TGTGCCAGCAGCTTTTCCGGAAACACCATATATTTT. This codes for CASSFSGNTIYF.

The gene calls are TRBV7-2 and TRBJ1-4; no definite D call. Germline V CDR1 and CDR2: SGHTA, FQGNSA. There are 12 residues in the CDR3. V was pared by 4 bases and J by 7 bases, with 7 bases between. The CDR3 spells CASSSASEKLFF. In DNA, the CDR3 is TGTGCCAGCAGCTCGGCCAGTGAAAAACTGTTTTTT.

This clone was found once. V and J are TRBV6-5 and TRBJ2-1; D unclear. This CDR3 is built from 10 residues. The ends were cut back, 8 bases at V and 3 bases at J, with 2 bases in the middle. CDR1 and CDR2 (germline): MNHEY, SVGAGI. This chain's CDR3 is CASGYNEQFF. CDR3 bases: TGTGCCAGCGGCTACAATGAGCAGTTCTTC.

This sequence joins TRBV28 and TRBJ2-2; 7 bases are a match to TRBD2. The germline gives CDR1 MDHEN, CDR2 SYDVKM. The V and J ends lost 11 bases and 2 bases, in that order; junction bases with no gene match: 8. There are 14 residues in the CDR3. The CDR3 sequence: CAARASGNTGELFF. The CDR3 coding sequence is TGTGCCGCAAGGGCTAGCGGAAACACCGGGGAGCTGTTTTTT.

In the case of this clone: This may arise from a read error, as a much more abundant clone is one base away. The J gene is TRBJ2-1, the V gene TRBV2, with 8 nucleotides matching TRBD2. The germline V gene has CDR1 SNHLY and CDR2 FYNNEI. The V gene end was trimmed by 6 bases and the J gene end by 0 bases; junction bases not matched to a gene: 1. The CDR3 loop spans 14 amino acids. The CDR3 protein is CASRGTSSYNEQFF. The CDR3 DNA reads TGTGCCAGCAGAGGGACTAGCTCCTACAATGAGCAGTTCTTC.